The clone carrying this T cell receptor beta chain was found a few times. As TCR cDNA was made by 5'RACE template switching, a universal primer site and UMIs were added. MiXCR was run by TCRdb on the 5' RACE reads, yielding one entry per CDR3 protein. Among 50,000 to 60,000 distinct CDR3 sequences listed, 6.6% were seen once. This entry belongs to a study of T cells after yellow fever vaccination. Study as a whole: SMART-Seq v4 Ultra Low Input served to prepare low-cell-number fractions.

The V end was cut by 0 bases, the J end by 8 bases, with 7 bases between. The length of the CDR3 is 13 residues. Looked up from germline, CDR1 is SGHVS and CDR2 is FNYEAQ. The chain couples TRBV7-6 to TRBJ2-2; maybe TRBD1 (6 bases). This receptor was identified in a man younger than 35 who received the YFV17D yellow fever vaccine. The sequences come from CD8+ T cells not binding an NS4B(214-222) dextramer, sorted from PBMCs, collected more than 40 days after the first yellow fever vaccination. CDR3 nucleotides: TGTGCCAGCAGCTTAGCGGGACAAGGGGAGCTGTTTTTT. It translates to CASSLAGQGELFF. Supplemented by reference TRBV7-6 and TRBJ2-2, the full variable domain reads GAGVSQSPRYKVTKRGQDVALRCDPISGHVSLYWYRQALGQGPEFLTYFNYEAQQDKSGLPNDRFSAERPEGSISTLTIQRTEQRDSAMYRCASSLAGQGELFFGEGSRLTVL.